These T cell receptor beta chains were read from a single sample in a study of vaccination and CD4 T cells after COVID-19. TCRdb re-called the PCR reads with MiXCR, one entry per CDR3 protein. This table has 15,000 to 20,000 distinct CDR3 sequences, around 48% appearing once. These TCRs' antigens remain unknown. The sequencing sample was made of CD4+ T cells from blood, cultured in vitro. These receptors all come from a human donor who had recovered from COVID-19. Each CDR3 is given with its conserved first and last residue. A D gene is named only where the DNA matches it firmly. Rows may omit the clone size; those that give it use once, few, many or a size class.

D: NA; J: TRBJ1-2; V: TRBV10-3; size: few; DNA: TGTGCCATCAGTGAGCCAACGGCCACCCGGGACTATGGCTACACCTTC; CDR3: CAISEPTATRDYGYTF
D: NA; J: TRBJ1-1; V: TRBV4-1; size: NA; DNA: TGCGCCAGCAGCCAAGAGATCGGCTTCCACACTGAAGCTTTCTTT; CDR3: CASSQEIGFHTEAFF
D: NA; J: TRBJ2-7; V: TRBV7-7; size: NA; DNA: TGTGCTAGCAGCTTAGACGTGGGAACCTACGAGCAGTGCTTC; CDR3: CASSLDVGTYEQCF
D: TRBD2; J: TRBJ2-7; V: TRBV27; size: few; DNA: TGTGCCAGCAGTCAAGGGACTAGCGGGAGGGCCGGGTACGAGCAGTACTTC; CDR3: CASSQGTSGRAGYEQYF
D: NA; J: TRBJ1-1; V: TRBV11-2; size: NA; DNA: TGTGCCAGCAGCTTACGGGAAGTCACTGAAGCTTTCTTT; CDR3: CASSLREVTEAFF
D: TRBD1; J: TRBJ1-6; V: TRBV19; size: NA; DNA: TGTGCCAGTAGTCTAGCCTCCGGGACAGGGAATTCACCCCTCCACTTT; CDR3: CASSLASGTGNSPLHF
D: TRBD2; J: TRBJ2-1; V: TRBV11-3; size: NA; DNA: TGTGCCAGCAGCCAAGGTAGCGGGCCTTCGCATGAGCAGTTCTTC; CDR3: CASSQGSGPSHEQFF
D: TRBD1; J: TRBJ2-7; V: TRBV7-9; size: NA; DNA: TGTGCCAGCAGTCGGGGAGGGACAGGGACCTACGAGCAGTACTTC; CDR3: CASSRGGTGTYEQYF
D: TRBD1; J: TRBJ2-7; V: TRBV7-9; size: NA; DNA: TGTGCCACCACAGGGGGTAACTACGAGCAGTACTTC; CDR3: CATTGGNYEQYF
D: TRBD1; J: TRBJ1-2; V: TRBV7-2; size: once; DNA: TGTGCCAGCAGCTCCACTTCCACACAGGGGTTGGGCTACACCTTC; CDR3: CASSSTSTQGLGYTF
D: NA; J: TRBJ1-6; V: TRBV5-1; size: NA; DNA: TGCGCCAGCAGCTCGGACTCGAGGAATTCACCCCTCCACTTT; CDR3: CASSSDSRNSPLHF
D: NA; J: TRBJ2-5; V: TRBV27; size: NA; DNA: TGTGCCAGCAGTTCCGGGGGCGGGAGTTGGAAGACCCAGTACTTC; CDR3: CASSSGGGSWKTQYF
D: TRBD1; J: TRBJ1-1; V: TRBV5-1; size: NA; DNA: TGCGCCAGCAGCTTCGACAGGGGTGGAATGACTGAAGCTTTCTTT; CDR3: CASSFDRGGMTEAFF
D: NA; J: TRBJ1-2; V: TRBV12-3/TRBV12-4; size: few; DNA: TGTGCCAGCAGTTATAATAGCCGCTATGGCTACACCTTC; CDR3: CASSYNSRYGYTF
D: NA; J: TRBJ1-5; V: TRBV6-5; size: few; DNA: TGTGCCAGCAGTTACAGTGGTAGCAATCAGCCCCAGCATTTT; CDR3: CASSYSGSNQPQHF
D: TRBD1; J: TRBJ2-6; V: TRBV7-9; size: NA; DNA: TGTGCCAGCAGCTCGGCCGGGACAGGGATTTCTGGGGCCAACGTCCTGACTTTC; CDR3: CASSSAGTGISGANVLTF
D: NA; J: TRBJ1-1; V: TRBV6-1; size: NA; DNA: TGTGCCAGCAGTGAAGCGCCCTACCAGATTTGGGCTTTCTTT; CDR3: CASSEAPYQIWAFF
D: TRBD2; J: TRBJ2-1; V: TRBV7-9; size: NA; DNA: TGTGCCAGCAGCTCATCGGAAGCGGGATCCTACAATGAGCAGTTCTTC; CDR3: CASSSSEAGSYNEQFF
D: NA; J: TRBJ1-2; V: TRBV27; size: few; DNA: TGTGCCAGCGGATACCGGGACACCCGAGGAGGCTACACCTTC; CDR3: CASGYRDTRGGYTF
D: TRBD2; J: TRBJ2-2; V: TRBV6-2/TRBV6-3; size: NA; DNA: TGTGCCAGCAGGGGACTAGCGGGGACCTACACCGGGGAGCTGTTTTTT; CDR3: CASRGLAGTYTGELFF
D: NA; J: TRBJ2-7; V: TRBV2; size: NA; DNA: TGTGCCAGCAGAGAGGTGGGGCATTCCTACGAGCAGTACTTC; CDR3: CASREVGHSYEQYF
D: NA; J: TRBJ2-2; V: TRBV19; size: few; DNA: TGTGCCAGTAGTCCAACAGGGCTCCCAACCGGGGAGCTGTTTTTT; CDR3: CASSPTGLPTGELFF
D: TRBD1; J: TRBJ2-7; V: TRBV7-9; size: NA; DNA: TGTGCCAGCAGCCCCGGGACAGTCTCCTACGAGCAGTACTTC; CDR3: CASSPGTVSYEQYF
D: TRBD2; J: TRBJ2-3; V: TRBV7-9; size: NA; DNA: TGTGCCAGCGGGACTAGCGGCCACACAGATACGCAGTATTTT; CDR3: CASGTSGHTDTQYF
D: TRBD1; J: TRBJ2-3; V: TRBV7-9; size: NA; DNA: TGTGCCAGCAGCACAGGGGTCGGTTCCACAGATACGCAGTATTTT; CDR3: CASSTGVGSTDTQYF
D: TRBD2; J: TRBJ2-3; V: TRBV7-9; size: once; DNA: TGTGCCAGCAGCTTAGTAGGAGCGGGAGGGGCGGCAGATACGCAGTATTTT; CDR3: CASSLVGAGGAADTQYF
D: NA; J: TRBJ1-1; V: TRBV7-2; size: few; DNA: TGTGCCAGCAGCCCAATCAGGGGATTACGAACTGAAGCTTTCTTT; CDR3: CASSPIRGLRTEAFF
D: NA; J: TRBJ2-7; V: TRBV27; size: NA; DNA: TGTGCCAGCAGTTTGCGGTTTCTCTCGAGGGAGCAGTACTTC; CDR3: CASSLRFLSREQYF
D: NA; J: TRBJ1-4; V: TRBV20-1; size: few; DNA: TGCAGTGCTCGACCATCCAGGGGTATGAATGAAAAACTGTTTTTT; CDR3: CSARPSRGMNEKLFF
D: NA; J: TRBJ1-2; V: TRBV6-2/TRBV6-3; size: NA; DNA: TGTGCCAGCAGTATCACAGGCTCGGGCGATGGCTACACCTTC; CDR3: CASSITGSGDGYTF
D: NA; J: TRBJ2-2; V: TRBV19; size: NA; DNA: TGTGCCAGTAGCCGACCCCTACAGGGAGGTTACACCGGGGAGCTGTTTTTT; CDR3: CASSRPLQGGYTGELFF
D: NA; J: TRBJ1-5; V: TRBV3-1; size: NA; DNA: TGTGCCAGCAGCCCCGGGACACCTTATAGCAATCAGCCCCAGCATTTT; CDR3: CASSPGTPYSNQPQHF
D: NA; J: TRBJ2-5; V: TRBV7-6; size: NA; DNA: TGTGCCAGCAGCCCTAGCCAAGAGACCCAGTACTTC; CDR3: CASSPSQETQYF
D: NA; J: TRBJ1-2; V: TRBV4-3; size: NA; DNA: TGCGCCAGCAGCCAGAGAGAAACCAACTATGGCTACACCTTC; CDR3: CASSQRETNYGYTF
D: TRBD2; J: TRBJ2-2; V: TRBV20-1; size: few; DNA: TGCAGTGCTAGGGATAGCGGGAGACGAACCGGGGAGCTGTTTTTT; CDR3: CSARDSGRRTGELFF
D: NA; J: TRBJ2-2; V: TRBV11-3; size: NA; DNA: TGTGCCAGCAGCCCAGGGGCTTCCACCGGGGAGCTGTTTTTT; CDR3: CASSPGASTGELFF
D: TRBD2; J: TRBJ2-7; V: TRBV6-5; size: few; DNA: TGTGCCAGCAGTTACCCTCAGTTGGCGGGAGGAAACTACGAGCAGTACTTC; CDR3: CASSYPQLAGGNYEQYF
D: NA; J: TRBJ2-7; V: TRBV7-2; size: once; DNA: TGTGCCAGCAGGTTTGCGGAAGGGGCCAACTACGAGCAGTACTTC; CDR3: CASRFAEGANYEQYF
D: NA; J: TRBJ1-1; V: TRBV5-3; size: once; DNA: TGTGCCAGCAGCCAGTGGGGGACTGAAGCTTTCTTT; CDR3: CASSQWGTEAFF
D: NA; J: TRBJ1-1; V: TRBV30; size: NA; DNA: TGTGCCTGGAGTGTAAGGATGAACACTGAAGCTTTCTTT; CDR3: CAWSVRMNTEAFF
D: TRBD2; J: TRBJ2-2; V: TRBV6-5; size: NA; DNA: TGTGCCAGCAGTTCGACTAGCGGGAGAGCCGGGGAGCTGTTTTTT; CDR3: CASSSTSGRAGELFF
D: NA; J: TRBJ1-2; V: TRBV15; size: NA; DNA: TGTGCCACCAGCAGAGATAGGGGGAGCTATGGCTACACCTTC; CDR3: CATSRDRGSYGYTF
D: NA; J: TRBJ2-7; V: TRBV11-2; size: NA; DNA: TGTGCCAGCGGCGACTACGAGCAGTACTTC; CDR3: CASGDYEQYF
D: NA; J: TRBJ1-6; V: TRBV7-2; size: NA; DNA: TGTGCCAGCAGCCGGGATTCACCCCTCCACTTT; CDR3: CASSRDSPLHF
D: NA; J: TRBJ1-5; V: TRBV6-2/TRBV6-3; size: NA; DNA: TGTGCCACAGCCCGACAGACAAGCTCCCAGCATTTT; CDR3: CATARQTSSQHF
D: NA; J: TRBJ1-5; V: TRBV20-1; size: few; DNA: TGCAGTGCTAGAAGCCCAGGGAGTAGCAATCAGCCCCAGCATTTT; CDR3: CSARSPGSSNQPQHF
D: NA; J: TRBJ1-5; V: TRBV29-1; size: NA; DNA: TGCAGCGTAGGGGAGGATCAGCCCCAGCATTTT; CDR3: CSVGEDQPQHF
D: NA; J: TRBJ1-1; V: TRBV6-2/TRBV6-3; size: NA; DNA: TGTGCCAGCAGTTTGAGTAGGGAGACTCGTAATGAAGCTTTCTTT; CDR3: CASSLSRETRNEAFF
D: NA; J: TRBJ2-7; V: TRBV28; size: NA; DNA: TGTGCCAGCAGTTTTGGGGCGCGGGGTTCGGGGGAGCAGTACTTC; CDR3: CASSFGARGSGEQYF
D: NA; J: TRBJ2-5; V: TRBV12-3/TRBV12-4; size: NA; DNA: TGTGCCAGCAGCCTGCGGGACGGCATCCAAGAGACCCAGTACTTC; CDR3: CASSLRDGIQETQYF
D: NA; J: TRBJ2-1; V: TRBV20-1; size: NA; DNA: TGCAGTGCACCGCAACAGGGGAGGAATGAGCAGTTCTTC; CDR3: CSAPQQGRNEQFF
D: NA; J: TRBJ2-7; V: TRBV29-1; size: NA; DNA: TGCAGCGTTGAAACGGGGGTCTCCTACGAGCAGTACTTC; CDR3: CSVETGVSYEQYF
D: TRBD1; J: TRBJ1-5; V: TRBV30; size: NA; DNA: TGTGCCTGGGAACGACAGGGGGGGAGTCATCAGCCCCAGCATTTT; CDR3: CAWERQGGSHQPQHF
D: TRBD1; J: TRBJ2-7; V: TRBV11-1; size: once; DNA: TGTGCCAGCAGCCGACAGGGGCCCTCCTACGAGCAGTACTTC; CDR3: CASSRQGPSYEQYF
D: NA; J: TRBJ1-1; V: TRBV5-1; size: NA; DNA: TGCGCCAGCAGCGTAGGAATGGGGAACACTGAAGCTTTCTTT; CDR3: CASSVGMGNTEAFF
D: TRBD1; J: TRBJ1-5; V: TRBV12-3/TRBV12-4; size: few; DNA: TGTGCCAGCAGTCCGGACAGGGTGGCTCAGCCCCAGCATTTT; CDR3: CASSPDRVAQPQHF
D: NA; J: TRBJ2-4; V: TRBV4-1; size: NA; DNA: TGCGCCAGCAGCCAAGGAGGGCAGGCACTAAGGGAAAACATTCAGTACTTC; CDR3: CASSQGGQALRENIQYF
D: TRBD1; J: TRBJ1-1; V: TRBV12-5; size: NA; DNA: TGTGCTAGTGGCCCTCGGACAGGGGCTAAAGCTTTCTTT; CDR3: CASGPRTGAKAFF
D: TRBD2; J: TRBJ2-1; V: TRBV7-6; size: few; DNA: TGTGCCAGCGTACAAACTCCCCCTAGCGGGAGTCAGGCCCGCAATGAGCAGTTCTTC; CDR3: CASVQTPPSGSQARNEQFF
D: NA; J: TRBJ1-2; V: TRBV11-2; size: NA; DNA: TGTGCCAGCAGCTCCTTGGGGGGCTACACCTTC; CDR3: CASSSLGGYTF